This T cell receptor beta chain was observed in a study of CD8 T cells in Susac syndrome. V dropped 5 bases and J dropped 6 bases, with 16 bases sitting between them. CDR1 and CDR2 (germline): LNHNV, YYDKDF (reference sequence). The CDR3 sequence is 14 residues long. Random hexamers were used to reverse transcribe the RNA input (0.5 to 1 ug). TCRdb processed the immunoSEQ multiplex PCR reads anew with MiXCR; each CDR3 protein has one entry. The sample has about 200,000 distinct CDR3 sequences, 95% seen once; the top ten hold around 0.093%. The source is a human donor in good health. Sequenced: CD4+ T cells from PBMCs. This chain joins TRBV15 and TRBJ1-1; perhaps TRBD1 as D (5 bases). DNA for the CDR3: TGTGCCACCAGCCGGAGCTCGGGGGGAGCTGAAGCTTTCTTT. Its translation: CATSRSSGGAEAFF.